Below, 8 T cell receptor beta chains from the same sample are listed, as sequenced in a study of cytomegalovirus exposure and HLA in healthy donors. Profiled with immunoSEQ multiplex PCR; TCRdb holds only in-frame clones, not every one. The sample has about 150,000 clones, 75% to 90% seen once; the top ten hold about 6.6%. The sequenced material came from PBMCs. The receptors were gathered from a woman aged 25-40 years in good health and CMV-seropositive.

This chain joins TRBV6-5 and TRBJ2-1; perhaps TRBD2 as D (5 bases). The ends were cut back, 2 bases at V and 8 bases at J, with 19 bases in the middle. This CDR3 has 16 amino acids. Germline CDR1 reads MNHEY; CDR2 reads SVGAGI. The CDR3 loop is CASSYLAGLPTDEQFF. CDR3 DNA sequence: TGTGCCAGCAGTTACCTCGCGGGCCTACCGACGGATGAGCAGTTCTTC.

V gene TRBV9 combines with J gene TRBJ2-1; tentative D call: TRBD2 (6 bases). Trimming left V 2 bases short and J 0 bases short, with 12 bases between. The CDR3 sequence is 16 residues long. Germline V lookup: CDR1 SGDLS, CDR2 YYNGEE. The CDR3 is CASSVDSGSSYNEQFF. CDR3 nucleotides: TGTGCCAGCAGCGTCGATAGCGGTAGCTCCTACAATGAGCAGTTCTTC.

The V call is TRBV7-9, the J call TRBJ2-7; D ambiguous. V dropped 4 bases and J dropped 1 base, with 5 bases sitting between them. The V gene's germline CDR1 is SEHNR and CDR2 FQNEAQ (reference sequence). The CDR3 extends over 12 amino acids. The chain's CDR3 is CASSSLSYEQYF. CDR3 coding DNA: TGTGCCAGCAGCTCACTATCCTACGAGCAGTACTTC. Drawing the rest from reference TRBV7-9 and TRBJ2-7, the complete variable domain is DTGVSQNPRHKITKRGQNVTFRCDPISEHNRLYWYRQTLGQGPEFLTYFQNEAQLEKSRLLSDRFSAERPKGSFSTLEIQRTEQGDSAMYLCASSSLSYEQYFGPGTRLTVT.

J is TRBJ2-5 and V is TRBV7-2; 11 nucleotides line up with TRBD2. Germline values: CDR1 SGHTA, CDR2 FQGNSA. The CDR3 extends over 17 amino acids. V dropped 3 bases and J dropped 4; count of bases not matched to a gene: 10. The CDR3 loop reads CASSFPLAGGGRETQYF. CDR3 DNA sequence: TGTGCCAGCAGCTTTCCCCTAGCGGGGGGTGGTCGAGAGACCCAGTACTTC.

The chain joins TRBV5-6 to TRBJ1-2; TRBD1 aligns across 7 bases. Trimming removed 6 bases from V and 1 base from J; junction bases left unmatched: 9. This CDR3 is 15 amino acids long. Germline loops: CDR1 SGHDT, CDR2 YYEEEE. CDR3 amino acids: CASNSGTAINYGYTF. CDR3 DNA: TGTGCCAGCAACTCCGGGACAGCAATTAACTATGGCTACACCTTC. Looking up the rest from reference TRBV5-6 and TRBJ1-2 gives the full variable domain: DAGVTQSPTHLIKTRGQQVTLRCSPKSGHDTVSWYQQALGQGPQFIFQYYEEEERQRGNFPDRFSGHQFPNYSSELNVNALLLGDSALYLCASNSGTAINYGYTFGSGTRLTVV.

The genes are TRBV27 and TRBJ1-2; the D is unclear. The CDR3 spans 14 residues. V lost 2 bases and J lost 5, with 12 bases in between. The germline V gene encodes CDR1 MNHEY and CDR2 SMNVEV (reference sequence). CDR3 bases: TGTGCCAGCAGTTTAGCCTACAGCTCATATGGCTACACCTTC. Translation gives CASSLAYSSYGYTF.

The rearrangement links TRBV15 to TRBJ2-5; TRBD2 might be the D (5 bases). Per the germline V gene, CDR1 is LNHNV and CDR2 is YYDKDF (reference sequence). CDR3 length equals 13 residues. Trimming pared 11 bases from V and 4 bases from J, leaving 17 bases between. The CDR3 nucleotides read TGTGCCTCTGACCGGAGGTCTCCAGAGACCCAGTACTTC. Its translation is CASDRRSPETQYF.

V and J are TRBV5-1 and TRBJ2-3; 10 bases match TRBD2. Trimming removed 1 base from V and 4 bases from J; junction bases left unmatched: 6. The CDR3 has 16 amino acids. The germline V gene has CDR1 SGHRS and CDR2 YFSETQ. CDR3 nucleotides: TGCGCCAGCAGCTTGAGAGCGGGAGGGCCGCCAGATACGCAGTATTTT. It yields the protein CASSLRAGGPPDTQYF.